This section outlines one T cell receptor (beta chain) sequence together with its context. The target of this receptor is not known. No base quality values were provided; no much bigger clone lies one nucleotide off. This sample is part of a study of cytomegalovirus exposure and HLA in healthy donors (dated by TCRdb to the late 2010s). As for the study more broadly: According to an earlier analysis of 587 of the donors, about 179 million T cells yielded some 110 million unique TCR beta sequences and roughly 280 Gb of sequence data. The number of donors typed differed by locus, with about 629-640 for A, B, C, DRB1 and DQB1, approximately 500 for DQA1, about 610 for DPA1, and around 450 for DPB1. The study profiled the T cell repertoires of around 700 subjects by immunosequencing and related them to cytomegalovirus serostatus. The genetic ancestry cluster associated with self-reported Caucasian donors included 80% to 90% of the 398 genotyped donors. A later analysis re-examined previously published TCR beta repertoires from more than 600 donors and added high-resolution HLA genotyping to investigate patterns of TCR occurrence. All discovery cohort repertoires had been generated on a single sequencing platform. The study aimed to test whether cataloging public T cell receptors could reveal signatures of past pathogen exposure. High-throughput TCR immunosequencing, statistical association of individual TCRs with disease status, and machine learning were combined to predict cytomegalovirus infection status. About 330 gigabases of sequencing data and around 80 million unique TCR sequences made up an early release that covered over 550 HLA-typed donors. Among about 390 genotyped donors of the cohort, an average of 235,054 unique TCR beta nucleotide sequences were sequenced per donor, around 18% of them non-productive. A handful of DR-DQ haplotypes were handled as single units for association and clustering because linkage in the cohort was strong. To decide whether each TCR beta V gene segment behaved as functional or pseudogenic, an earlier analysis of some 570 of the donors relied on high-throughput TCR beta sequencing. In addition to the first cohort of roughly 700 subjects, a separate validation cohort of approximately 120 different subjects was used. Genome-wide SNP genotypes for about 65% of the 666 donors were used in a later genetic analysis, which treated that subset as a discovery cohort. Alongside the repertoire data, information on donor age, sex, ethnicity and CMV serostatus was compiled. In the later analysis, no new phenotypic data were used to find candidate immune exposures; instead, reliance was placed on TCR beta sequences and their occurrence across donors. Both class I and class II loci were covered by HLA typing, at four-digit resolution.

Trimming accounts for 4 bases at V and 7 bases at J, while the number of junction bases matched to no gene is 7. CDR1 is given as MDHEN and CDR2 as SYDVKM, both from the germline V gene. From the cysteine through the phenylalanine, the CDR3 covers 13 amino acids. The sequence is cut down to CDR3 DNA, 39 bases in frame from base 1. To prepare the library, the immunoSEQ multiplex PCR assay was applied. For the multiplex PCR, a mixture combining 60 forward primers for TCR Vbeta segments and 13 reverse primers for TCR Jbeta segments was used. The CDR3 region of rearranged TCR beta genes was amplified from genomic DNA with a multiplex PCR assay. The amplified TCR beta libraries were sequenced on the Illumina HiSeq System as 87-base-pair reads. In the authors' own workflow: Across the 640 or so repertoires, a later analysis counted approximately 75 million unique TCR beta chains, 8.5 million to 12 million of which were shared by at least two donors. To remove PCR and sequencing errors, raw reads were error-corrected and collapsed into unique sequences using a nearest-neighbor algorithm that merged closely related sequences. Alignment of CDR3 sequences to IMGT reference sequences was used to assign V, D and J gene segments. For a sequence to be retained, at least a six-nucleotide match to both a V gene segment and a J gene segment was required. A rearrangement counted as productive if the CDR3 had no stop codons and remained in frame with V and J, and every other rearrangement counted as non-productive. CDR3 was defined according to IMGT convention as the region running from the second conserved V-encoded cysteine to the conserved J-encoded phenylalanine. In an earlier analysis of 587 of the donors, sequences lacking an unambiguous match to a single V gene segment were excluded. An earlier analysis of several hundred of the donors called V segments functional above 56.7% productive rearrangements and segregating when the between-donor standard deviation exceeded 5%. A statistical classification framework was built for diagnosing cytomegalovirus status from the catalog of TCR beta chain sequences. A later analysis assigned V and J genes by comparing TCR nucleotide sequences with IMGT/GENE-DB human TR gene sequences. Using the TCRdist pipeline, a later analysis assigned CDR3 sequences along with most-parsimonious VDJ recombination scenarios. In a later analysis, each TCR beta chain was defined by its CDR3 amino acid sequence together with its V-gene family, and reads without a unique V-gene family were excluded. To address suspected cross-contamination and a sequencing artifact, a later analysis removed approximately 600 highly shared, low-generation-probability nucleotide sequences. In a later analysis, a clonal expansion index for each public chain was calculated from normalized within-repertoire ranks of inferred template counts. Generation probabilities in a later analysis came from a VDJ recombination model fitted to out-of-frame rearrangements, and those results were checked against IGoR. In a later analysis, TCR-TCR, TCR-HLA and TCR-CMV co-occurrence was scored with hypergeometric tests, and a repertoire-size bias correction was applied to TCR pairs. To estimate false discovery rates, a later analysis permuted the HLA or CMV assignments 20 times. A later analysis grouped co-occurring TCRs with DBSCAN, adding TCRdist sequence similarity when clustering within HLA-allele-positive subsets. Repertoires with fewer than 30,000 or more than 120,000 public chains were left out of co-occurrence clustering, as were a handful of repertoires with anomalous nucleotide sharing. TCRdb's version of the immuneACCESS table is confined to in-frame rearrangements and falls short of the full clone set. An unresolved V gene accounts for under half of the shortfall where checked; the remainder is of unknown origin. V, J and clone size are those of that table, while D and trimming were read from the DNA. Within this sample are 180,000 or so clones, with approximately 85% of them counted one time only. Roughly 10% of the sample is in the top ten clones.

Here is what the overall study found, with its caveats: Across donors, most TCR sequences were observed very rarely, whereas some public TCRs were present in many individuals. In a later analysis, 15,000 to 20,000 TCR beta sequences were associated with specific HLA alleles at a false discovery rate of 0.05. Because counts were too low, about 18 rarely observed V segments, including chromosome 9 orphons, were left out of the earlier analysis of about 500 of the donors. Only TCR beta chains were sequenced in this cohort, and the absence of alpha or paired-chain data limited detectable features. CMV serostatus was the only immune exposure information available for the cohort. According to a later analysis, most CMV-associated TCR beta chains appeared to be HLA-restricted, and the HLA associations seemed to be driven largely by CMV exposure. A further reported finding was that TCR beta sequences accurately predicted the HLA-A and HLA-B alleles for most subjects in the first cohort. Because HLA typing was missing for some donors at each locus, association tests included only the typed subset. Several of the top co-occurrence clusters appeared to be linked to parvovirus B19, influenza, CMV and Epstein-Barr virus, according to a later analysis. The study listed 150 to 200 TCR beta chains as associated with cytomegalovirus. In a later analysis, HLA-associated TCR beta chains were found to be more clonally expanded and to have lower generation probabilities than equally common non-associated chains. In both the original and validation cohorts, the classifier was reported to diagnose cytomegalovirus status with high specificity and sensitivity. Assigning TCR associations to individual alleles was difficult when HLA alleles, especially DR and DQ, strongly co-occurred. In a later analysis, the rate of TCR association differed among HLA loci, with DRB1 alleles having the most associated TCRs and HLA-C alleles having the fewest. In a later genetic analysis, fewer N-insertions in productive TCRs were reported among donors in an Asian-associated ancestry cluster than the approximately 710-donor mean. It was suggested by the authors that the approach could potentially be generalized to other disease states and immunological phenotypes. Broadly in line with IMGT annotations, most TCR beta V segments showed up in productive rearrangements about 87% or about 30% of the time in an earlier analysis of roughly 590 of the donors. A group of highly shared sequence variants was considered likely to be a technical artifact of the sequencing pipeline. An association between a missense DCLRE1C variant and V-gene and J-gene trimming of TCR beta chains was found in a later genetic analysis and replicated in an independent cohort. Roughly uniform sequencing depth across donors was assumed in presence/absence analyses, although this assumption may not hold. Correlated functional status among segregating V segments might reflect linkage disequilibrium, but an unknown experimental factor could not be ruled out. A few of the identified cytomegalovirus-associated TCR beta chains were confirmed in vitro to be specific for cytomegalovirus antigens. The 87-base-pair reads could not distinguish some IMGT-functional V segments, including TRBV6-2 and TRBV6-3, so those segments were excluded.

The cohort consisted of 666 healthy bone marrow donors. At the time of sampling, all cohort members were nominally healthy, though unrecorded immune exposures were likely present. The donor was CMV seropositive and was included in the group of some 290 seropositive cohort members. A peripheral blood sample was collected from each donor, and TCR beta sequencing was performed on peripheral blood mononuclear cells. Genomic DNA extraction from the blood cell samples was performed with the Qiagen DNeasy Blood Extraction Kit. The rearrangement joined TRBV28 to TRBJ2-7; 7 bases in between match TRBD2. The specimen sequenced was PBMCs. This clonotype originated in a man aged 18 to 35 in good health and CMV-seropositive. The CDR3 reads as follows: CASSWKTGGEQYF. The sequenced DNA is TGTGCCAGCAGTTGGAAAACCGGGGGGGAGCAGTACTTC.